The next 24 T cell receptor beta chains were all read from a single sample in a study of regulatory T cells in long-lasting Graves disease. The TCR beta library used iRepertoire HTBI primers with Arm-PCR amplification of CDR3. MiXCR, applied by TCRdb to the multiplex PCR reads, yields one record per CDR3 protein. The data contain more than 450,000 distinct CDR3 sequences, roughly 17% of them singletons. Time point described: newly diagnosed GD, antithyroid drugs for less than 3 months. The authors made the TCR library using RNA they extracted from PBMCs. The data were also submitted as part of a second study, on T cells in Graves' hyperthyroidism and ophthalmopathy.

Source: peripheral blood mononuclear cells (PBMCs), taken at new diagnosis, from a patient treated with antithyroid drugs. The receptors were gathered from a middle-aged man with Graves disease.

The chain is built from TRBV11-2 and TRBJ1-6, with D uncertain. CDR1 SGHAT and CDR2 FQNNGV come from the germline V gene. V lost 1 base, J lost 3 bases, and 7 bases lay in between. The CDR3 spans 15 residues. The CDR3 protein is CASSLVGRYNSPLHF. Here the CDR3 DNA reads TGTGCCAGCAGCTTAGTCGGGCGCTATAATTCACCCCTCCACTTT. Together with reference TRBV11-2 and TRBJ1-6, the CDR3 gives the full variable domain: EAGVAQSPRYKIIEKRQSVAFWCNPISGHATLYWYQQILGQGPKLLIQFQNNGVVDDSQLPKDRFSAERLKGVDSTLKIQPAKLEDSAVYLCASSLVGRYNSPLHFGNGTRLTVT.

This clonotype was observed a handful of times. This may arise from a read error, as a much more abundant clone is one base away. V usage is TRBV2 and J usage is TRBJ2-7; TRBD1 agrees at 10 bases. CDR3 length: 15 residues. Trimming took 4 bases from V and 4 from J; bases not matched to a gene: 7. Per germline, CDR1 SNHLY and CDR2 FYNNEI. CDR3 sequence reads: CASSAGQGRLYEQYF. The CDR3 DNA follows: TGTGCCAGCAGTGCGGGACAGGGGAGATTGTACGAGCAGTACTTC. Together with reference TRBV2 and TRBJ2-7, the CDR3 gives the full variable domain: EPEVTQTPSHQVTQMGQEVILRCVPISNHLYFYWYRQILGQKVEFLVSFYNNEISEKSEIFDDQFSVERPDGSNFTLKIRSTKLEDSAMYFCASSAGQGRLYEQYFGPGTRLTVT.

This clonotype was observed a few times. The chain recombines TRBV6-5 with TRBJ2-7, with D perhaps matching TRBD1 (5 bases). There are 14 residues in the CDR3. V lost 6 bases and J lost 0, with 12 bases in between. Germline CDR1 reads MNHEY; CDR2 reads SVGAGI. This CDR3 is CASRYRRSSYEQYF. In nucleotides, the CDR3 is TGTGCCAGCAGGTACAGGCGGAGCTCCTACGAGCAGTACTTC.

This clonotype was recorded only once. The chain employs TRBV7-2 and TRBJ2-3; TRBD1 might be the D (5 bases). The CDR3 loop spans 13 amino acids. V lost 0 bases and J lost 9, with 10 bases in between. Germline V CDR1 and CDR2: SGHTA, FQGNSA. The CDR3 protein is CASSLAGVGTQYF. CDR3 nucleotides: TGTGCCAGCAGCTTAGCAGGGGTTGGCACGCAGTATTTT.

This clonotype was counted at least ten times. J is TRBJ1-4 and V is TRBV27; 10 nucleotides align to TRBD1. V lost 5 bases to trimming and J lost 3 bases; unmatched junction nucleotides: 3. From germline, CDR1 is MNHEY and CDR2 SMNVEV (reference sequence). CDR3 size: 15 residues. This CDR3 reads CASSRQGAPNEKLFF. The CDR3 region has the DNA TGTGCCAGCAGTCGACAGGGGGCTCCTAATGAAAAACTGTTTTTT.

In this sample, this clonotype turned up many times. This sequence joins TRBV2 and TRBJ2-5; a weak D match, TRBD2 (5 bases). Germline V lookup: CDR1 SNHLY, CDR2 FYNNEI. The CDR3 is 16 amino acids. Trimming took off 2 bases at V and 4 bases at J, with 17 bases between the two ends. CDR3 sequence: CASSEMLGGGLETQYF. The CDR3 nucleotides are TGTGCCAGCAGTGAAATGTTGGGCGGCGGGCTAGAGACCCAGTACTTC.

This clonotype has a count of ten or more. V is TRBV28 and J is TRBJ2-7; perhaps D is TRBD1 or TRBD2 (5 bases each). CDR1 and CDR2 (germline): MDHEN, SYDVKM. Trimming took 6 bases from V and 0 from J, leaving 15 bases between them. The CDR3 contains 15 residues. CDR3 in DNA: TGTGCCAGCAGGGTCGGGACGGTGAGCTCCTACGAGCAGTACTTC. Translating gives CASRVGTVSSYEQYF.

Many counts were recorded for this clonotype. Written as DNA, the CDR3 is TGTGCCAGCAGCCGGAAGACGAGCGGGGCCAATGAGCAGTTCTTC. It encodes CASSRKTSGANEQFF. V usage is TRBV13 and J usage is TRBJ2-1; 7 nucleotides align to TRBD2. V lost 5 bases, J lost 6 bases, and 10 bases stayed unmatched. The CDR3 totals 15 residues. Germline CDR1 reads PRHDT; CDR2 reads FYEKMQ (reference sequence).

V is TRBV5-1 and J is TRBJ2-1, with TRBD2 identical over 13 bases. With 4 bases clipped from V and 6 bases from J, the junction kept 13 bases outside the gene matches. The CDR3 contains 18 residues. Germline lookup yields CDR1 SGHRS and CDR2 YFSETQ. This CDR3 is CASSVWTGLAGTGNEQFF. The CDR3 DNA reads TGCGCCAGCAGCGTCTGGACGGGACTAGCGGGAACTGGCAATGAGCAGTTCTTC.

This clonotype was seen ten or more times. The rearrangement joins TRBV2 to TRBJ2-5; no clear D. The CDR3 is 17 amino acids. Germline V gene sequence: CDR1 SNHLY, CDR2 FYNNEI. Trimming removed 2 bases at V and 2 bases at J, with 18 bases between. The CDR3 is CASSESWFRGIQETQYF. In DNA form, the CDR3 reads TGTGCCAGCAGTGAAAGTTGGTTTCGCGGAATACAAGAGACCCAGTACTTC.

The gene calls are TRBV2 and TRBJ2-4, with 11 bases fitting TRBD2. With 1 base clipped from V and 8 bases from J, the junction kept 13 bases outside the gene matches. The length of the CDR3 is 18 residues. The V gene's germline CDR1 is SNHLY and CDR2 FYNNEI. The CDR3 nucleotides are TGTGCCAGCAGTGAAGTAAGGTCTAGCGGGAGGACCGGGGACATTCAGTACTTC. This encodes CASSEVRSSGRTGDIQYF.

This clonotype was seen many times. This chain connects TRBV2 to TRBJ2-7, with TRBD2 matching 11 bases. From germline, CDR1 is SNHLY and CDR2 FYNNEI. V lost 4 bases, J lost 3 bases, and 8 bases stayed unmatched. The CDR3 runs to 16 residues. The CDR3 DNA sequence: TGTGCCAGCAGTGGCGGGGGACTAGCGGACAACTACGAGCAGTACTTC. It is translated as CASSGGGLADNYEQYF.

This clonotype occurred many times. The genes are TRBV5-1 and TRBJ2-2; the D gene is possibly TRBD2 (5 bases). Germline V gene lookup returns CDR1 SGHRS and CDR2 YFSETQ. The V end was cut by 1 base, the J end by 5 bases, with 15 bases between. The CDR3 runs 16 residues. The CDR3 sequence: CASSLLADLGTGELFF. The DNA for the CDR3 is TGCGCCAGCAGCTTGCTGGCGGACTTGGGGACCGGGGAGCTGTTTTTT.

The chain employs TRBV5-1 and TRBJ1-6, with 9 bases lining up with TRBD1. Trimming cost V 0 bases and J 9 bases; bases outside gene matches: 4. The germline V gene encodes CDR1 SGHRS and CDR2 YFSETQ. This CDR3 region has 15 residues. CDR3 residues: CASSLVLDRGSPLHF. As DNA, the CDR3 is TGCGCCAGCAGCTTGGTTCTGGACAGGGGTTCACCCCTCCACTTT.

This clonotype appeared a few times. This sequence joins TRBV19 and TRBJ1-1, with D unresolved. This CDR3 spans 10 amino acids. CDR1 is LNHDA, CDR2 SQIVND, per germline (reference sequence). V was cut by 10 bases and J by 3 bases, with 6 bases left in between. CDR3 coding DNA: TGTGCCACCGGACACACTGAAGCTTTCTTT. Translation gives CATGHTEAFF.

This clonotype was recorded many times. This chain connects TRBV28 to TRBJ2-2; 9 bases are a match to TRBD1. V was pared by 7 bases and J by 6 bases, with 6 bases of the junction left unmatched. This CDR3 spans 14 amino acids. Per germline, CDR1 MDHEN and CDR2 SYDVKM. In DNA form, the CDR3 reads TGTGCCAGCACACAGACAGGGGGAGCCGGGGAGCTGTTTTTT. This translates into CASTQTGGAGELFF.

The chain joins TRBV7-3 to TRBJ1-1; 7 bases are a match to TRBD1. The germline V gene has CDR1 SGHTA and CDR2 FQGTGA. With V trimmed by 1 base and J by 1 base, 3 bases remained unmatched. This CDR3 is 15 amino acids long. For the CDR3, the DNA is TGTGCCAGCAGCTTAATAGGGGGCGCGAACACTGAAGCTTTCTTT. This encodes CASSLIGGANTEAFF.

Ten or more counts support this clonotype. This chain links TRBV12-3 or TRBV12-4 with TRBJ2-1, with 12 bases identical to TRBD2. V gave up 4 bases and J gave up 8 bases; unmatched junction bases: 9. The CDR3 loop spans 16 amino acids. The CDR3 DNA follows: TGTGCCAGCAGTTGGGCTAGCGGGAGGGCCTTGGATGAGCAGTTCTTC. Its protein product is CASSWASGRALDEQFF.

The rearrangement links TRBV9 to TRBJ2-2; D gene uncertain. Trimming shortened V by 0 bases and J by 2 bases, and 2 bases separated the two germline ends. The CDR3 has 13 residues. Germline values: CDR1 SGDLS, CDR2 YYNGEE. CDR3 sequence reads: CASSVDNTGELFF. As DNA, the CDR3 is TGTGCCAGCAGCGTAGACAACACCGGGGAGCTGTTTTTT.

Many counts were recorded for this clonotype. The chain links TRBV30 to TRBJ2-5; TRBD1 matches 7 bases. Per germline, CDR1 GTSNPN and CDR2 SVGIG (reference sequence). The V gene end was trimmed by 4 bases and the J gene end by 7 bases; junction bases not matched to a gene: 6. The CDR3 runs 12 residues. CDR3 sequence: CAWIQGPGTQYF. CDR3 DNA: TGTGCCTGGATACAGGGGCCAGGGACCCAGTACTTC.

In this sample, this clonotype turned up once. A much bigger clone sits one base away, suggesting this may be a read error. The rearrangement links TRBV28 to TRBJ2-1, with 9 bases lining up with TRBD1. Germline V gene data show CDR1 as MDHEN and CDR2 as SYDVKM. With 6 bases clipped from V and 8 bases from J, the junction kept 17 bases outside the gene matches. The CDR3 runs 17 residues. The CDR3 nucleotides read TGTGCCAGCAGGCCTCACTCTCGGGGACAGGGAATCCATGAGCAGTTCTTC. This translates into CASRPHSRGQGIHEQFF.

In this sample, this clonotype turned up many times. This rearrangement joins TRBV24-1 to TRBJ2-3, with D perhaps being TRBD1 or TRBD2 (5 bases each). The germline V and J ends were trimmed by 1 base and 2 bases, with 12 bases remaining between them. Germline CDR1 is KGHDR and CDR2 is SFDVKD. This CDR3 is 16 amino acids long. The CDR3 sequence: CATSDLGTTPTDTQYF. CDR3 nucleotide sequence: TGTGCCACCAGTGATTTAGGGACGACCCCCACAGATACGCAGTATTTT.

This clonotype was seen at least ten times. V gene TRBV3-1 combines with J gene TRBJ2-1, with TRBD2 identical over 7 bases. Germline lookup yields CDR1 LGHDT and CDR2 YNNKEL (reference sequence). The CDR3 contains 16 residues. Trimming cost V 0 bases and J 3 bases; bases outside gene matches: 5. Here the CDR3 reads CASSQDLAGVYNEQFF. The CDR3 nucleotides read TGTGCCAGCAGCCAAGATCTGGCGGGAGTCTACAATGAGCAGTTCTTC.

In its sample, this clonotype was seen a few times. The CDR3 DNA reads TGCGCCAGCAGCGCGAGTTACCGAGATACGCAGTATTTT. Encoded protein: CASSASYRDTQYF. The chain employs TRBV5-1 and TRBJ2-3; D unresolved. Trimming cost V 4 bases and J 5 bases, with 11 bases left between them. In germline, CDR1 is SGHRS, CDR2 YFSETQ. The CDR3 is made up of 13 amino acids.